This T cell receptor beta chain was sequenced for a study of blood T cells in healthy people across ages. A sample-barcoded 5' primer and a J-beta primer mix were used in a second PCR of roughly 6 to 12 cycles. Each CDR3 protein gets one entry after TCRdb re-called the 5' RACE reads with MiXCR. Seen here are roughly 1,100,000 distinct CDR3 sequences, almost 25% observed once, and the top ten hold about 0.8%. Trimming took 5 bases from V and 6 from J, leaving 10 bases between them. Germline CDR1 and CDR2: SQVTM and ANQGSEA. There are 11 residues in the CDR3. The same data also went into a second study, on T cells of mothers and their children.

The chain uses TRBV29-1 and TRBJ1-1, with D unclear. The sequencing input was blood. The sequence came from a girl aged 2 to 10 in good health. CDR3 protein: CSVKQPSEAFF. The CDR3 DNA is TGCAGCGTTAAACAGCCATCTGAAGCTTTCTTT.